This T cell receptor (beta chain) was recorded in a study of blood T cell repertoires in COVID-19. The V segment lost 5 bases and the J segment 3 bases; nucleotides outside the gene matches: 7. Germline CDR1 and CDR2: LNHDA and SQIVND (reference sequence). The CDR3 is 15 residues long. Data came from immunoSEQ multiplex PCR; TCRdb stores just in-frame clones and leaves some out. Of 57,000 or so clones in the sample, around 85% are singletons; the top ten hold 18%. The receptor was isolated from a man aged 55 to 70 with acute or convalescent COVID-19. The chain carries TRBV19 and TRBJ2-3; 8 bases align to TRBD1. The sequenced sample consisted of peripheral blood. CDR3 sequence: CASSQGAGRTDTQYF. The CDR3 DNA follows: TGTGCCAGTAGTCAGGGGGCCGGGAGAACAGATACGCAGTATTTT.